This TCR beta chain was profiled in a study of T cell clones after liver transplantation. Produced via immunoSEQ multiplex PCR; TCRdb's table is partial and in-frame only. The sample shows about 51,000 clones, about 90% of them seen only once. The sample here was CD8+ T cells from blood, taken 12 months after liver transplant. This clonotype was sampled from a human patient who received a liver transplant. Some T cells may have originated in the graft donor.

CDR3 amino acids: CASSYTWFYEQYF. In DNA form, the CDR3 reads TGTGCCAGCAGTTACACGTGGTTCTACGAGCAGTACTTC. This sequence joins TRBV6-5 and TRBJ2-7; D gene uncertain. Germline lookup yields CDR1 MNHEY and CDR2 SVGAGI. This CDR3 has 13 amino acids. V was cut by 2 bases and J by 3 bases, with 8 bases left in between.